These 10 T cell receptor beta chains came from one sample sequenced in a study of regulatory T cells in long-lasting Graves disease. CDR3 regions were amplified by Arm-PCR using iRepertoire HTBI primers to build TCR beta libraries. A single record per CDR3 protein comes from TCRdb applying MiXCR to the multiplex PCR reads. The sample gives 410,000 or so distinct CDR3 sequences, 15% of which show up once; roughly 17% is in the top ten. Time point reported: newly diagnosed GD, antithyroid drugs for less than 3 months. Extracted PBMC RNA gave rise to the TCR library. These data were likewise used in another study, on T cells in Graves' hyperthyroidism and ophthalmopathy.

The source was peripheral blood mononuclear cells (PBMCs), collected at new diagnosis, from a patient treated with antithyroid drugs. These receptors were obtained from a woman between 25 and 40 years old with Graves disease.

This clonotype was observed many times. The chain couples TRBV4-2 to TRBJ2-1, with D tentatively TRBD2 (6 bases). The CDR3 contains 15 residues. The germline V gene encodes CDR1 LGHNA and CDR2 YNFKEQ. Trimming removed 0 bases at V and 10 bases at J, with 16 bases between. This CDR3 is CASSQDSSEEGEQFF. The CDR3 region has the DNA TGTGCCAGCAGCCAAGATTCTAGCGAAGAGGGGGAGCAGTTCTTC.

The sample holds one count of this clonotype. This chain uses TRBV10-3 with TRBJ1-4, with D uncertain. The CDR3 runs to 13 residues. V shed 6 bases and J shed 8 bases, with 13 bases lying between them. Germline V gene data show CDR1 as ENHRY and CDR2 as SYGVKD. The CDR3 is CAISPSGGEKLFF. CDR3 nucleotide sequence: TGTGCCATCAGCCCCTCAGGAGGAGAAAAACTGTTTTTT.

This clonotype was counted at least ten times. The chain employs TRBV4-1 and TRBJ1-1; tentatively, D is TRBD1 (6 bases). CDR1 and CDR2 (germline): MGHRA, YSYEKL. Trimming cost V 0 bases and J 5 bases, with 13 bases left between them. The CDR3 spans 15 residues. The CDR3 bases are TGCGCCAGCAGCCAAGAATTACAGGGCGGGACTGAAGCTTTCTTT. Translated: CASSQELQGGTEAFF.

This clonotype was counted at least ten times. Here the CDR3 reads CASSSRTSGLYEQYF. For the CDR3, the DNA is TGTGCCAGCAGCTCCAGGACTAGCGGTCTATACGAGCAGTACTTC. The chain has TRBV9 and TRBJ2-7; 10 positions agree with TRBD2. This CDR3 region has 15 residues. Trimming removed 4 bases from V and 4 bases from J; junction bases left unmatched: 8. The germline gives CDR1 SGDLS, CDR2 YYNGEE.

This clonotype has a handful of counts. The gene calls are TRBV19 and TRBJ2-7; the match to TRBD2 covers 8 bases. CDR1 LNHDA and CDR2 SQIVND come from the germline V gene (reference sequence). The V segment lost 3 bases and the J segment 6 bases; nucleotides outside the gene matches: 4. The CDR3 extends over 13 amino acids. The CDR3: CASSITGGREQYF. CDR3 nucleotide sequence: TGTGCCAGTAGTATCACGGGGGGGCGCGAGCAGTACTTC.

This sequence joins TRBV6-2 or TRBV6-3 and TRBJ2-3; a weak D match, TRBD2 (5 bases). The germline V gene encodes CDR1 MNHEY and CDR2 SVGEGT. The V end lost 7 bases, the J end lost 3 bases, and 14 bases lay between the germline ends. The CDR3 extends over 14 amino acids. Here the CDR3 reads CASKVGAVTDTQYF. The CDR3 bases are TGTGCCAGCAAAGTGGGAGCCGTAACAGATACGCAGTATTTT.

CDR3 DNA: TGTGCCAGCAGTCGAGGCCCTAATAGCAATCAGCCCCAGCATTTT. Its protein is CASSRGPNSNQPQHF. V gene TRBV6-2 or TRBV6-3 combines with J gene TRBJ1-5; D call uncertain. Per germline, CDR1 MNHEY and CDR2 SVGEGT. The CDR3 spans 15 residues. Trimming left V 5 bases short and J 0 bases short, with 11 bases between.

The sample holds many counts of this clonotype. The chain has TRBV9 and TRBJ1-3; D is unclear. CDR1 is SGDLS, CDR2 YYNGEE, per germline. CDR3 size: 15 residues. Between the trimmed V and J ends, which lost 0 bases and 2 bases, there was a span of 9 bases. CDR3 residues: CASSVEGNTGNTIYF. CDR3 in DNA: TGTGCCAGCAGCGTAGAAGGGAATACTGGAAACACCATATATTTT.

In nucleotides, the CDR3 is TGTGCCAGCAGCTTAAGGCCTCCACTAGCGGGCCCCTCCTACAATGAGCAGTTCTTC. This codes for CASSLRPPLAGPSYNEQFF. The V and J genes are TRBV7-3 and TRBJ2-1, with TRBD2 matching over 9 bases. Trimming removed 1 base from V and 0 bases from J; junction bases left unmatched: 10. This CDR3 is 19 amino acids long. In germline, CDR1 is SGHTA, CDR2 FQGTGA.

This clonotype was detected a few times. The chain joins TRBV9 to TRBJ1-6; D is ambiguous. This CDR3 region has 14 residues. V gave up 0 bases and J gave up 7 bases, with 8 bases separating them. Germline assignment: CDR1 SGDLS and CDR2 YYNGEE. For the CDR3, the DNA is TGTGCCAGCAGCGTAGGCCGTATGAATTCACCCCTCCACTTT. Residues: CASSVGRMNSPLHF.